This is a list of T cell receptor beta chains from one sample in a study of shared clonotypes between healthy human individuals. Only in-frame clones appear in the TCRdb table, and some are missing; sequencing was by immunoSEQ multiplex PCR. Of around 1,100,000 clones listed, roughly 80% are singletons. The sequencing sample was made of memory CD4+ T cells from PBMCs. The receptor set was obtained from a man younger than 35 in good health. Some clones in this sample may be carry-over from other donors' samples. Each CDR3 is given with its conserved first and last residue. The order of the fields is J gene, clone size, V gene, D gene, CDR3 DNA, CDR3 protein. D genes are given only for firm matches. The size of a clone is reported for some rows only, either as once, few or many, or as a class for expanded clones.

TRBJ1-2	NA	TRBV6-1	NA	TGTGCCAGCCCCTCATCCTGGGGAGGGGGTGGCTACACCTTC	CASPSSWGGGGYTF
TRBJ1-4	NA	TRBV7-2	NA	TGTGCCAGCAGCTCCACTTTTTCAACTAATGAAAAACTGTTTTTT	CASSSTFSTNEKLFF
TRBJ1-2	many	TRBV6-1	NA	TGTGCCAGCAGACTTAACTATGGCTACACCTTC	CASRLNYGYTF
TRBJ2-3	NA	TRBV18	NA	TGTGCCAGCTCACCACCGGCAGGTAGAAGCACAGATACGCAGTATTTT	CASSPPAGRSTDTQYF
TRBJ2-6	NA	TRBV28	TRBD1	TGTGCCAGCAGTTCCCGGGGGACAGGGGCTGGGGCCAACGTCCTGACTTTC	CASSSRGTGAGANVLTF
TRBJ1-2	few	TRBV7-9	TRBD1	TGTGCCAGCAGCTCTCAGGGGGCGTCTGGCTATGGCTACACCTTC	CASSSQGASGYGYTF
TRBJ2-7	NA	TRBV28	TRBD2	TGTGCCAGCAGCCCTGGGGGGGTTTCCTACGAGCAGTACTTC	CASSPGGVSYEQYF
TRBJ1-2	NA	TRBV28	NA	TGTGCCAGCAGGGGTTCTAGGACAGCTGTACTGGGCTACACCTTC	CASRGSRTAVLGYTF
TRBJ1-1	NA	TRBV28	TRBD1	TGTGCCAGCAGGAGTTTTGGGGACAGGCCGGTGAACACTGAAGCTTTCTTT	CASRSFGDRPVNTEAFF
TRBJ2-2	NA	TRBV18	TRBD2	TGTGCCAGCTCACCAGAATTTAGCGGGAGCAGCACCGGGGAGCTGTTTTTT	CASSPEFSGSSTGELFF
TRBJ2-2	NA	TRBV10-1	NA	TGCGCCAGCAGTGAGTCGTATGGCCGGTACACCGGGGAGCTGTTTTTT	CASSESYGRYTGELFF
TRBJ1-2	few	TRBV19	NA	TGTGCCAGTAGTATCAATTCAGCTAACTATGGCTACACCTTC	CASSINSANYGYTF
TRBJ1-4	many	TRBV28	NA	TGTGCCAGCAGCTCCTATCGGACCGGCACTAATGAAAAACTGTTTTTT	CASSSYRTGTNEKLFF
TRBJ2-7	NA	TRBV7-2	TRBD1	TGTGCCAGCAGCATGACAGGGCGGGTCGACGAGCAGTACTTC	CASSMTGRVDEQYF
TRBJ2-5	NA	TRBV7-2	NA	TGTGCCAGCAGCCCCAGCGGTGAGACCCAGTACTTC	CASSPSGETQYF
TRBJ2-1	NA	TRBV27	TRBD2	TGTGCCAGCAGTAGGGACTATCTACTTTCCTACAATGAGCAGTTCTTC	CASSRDYLLSYNEQFF
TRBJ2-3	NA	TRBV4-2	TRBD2	TGTGCCAGCAGCCCAGCGAGGGAGGGCCGTGCAGATACGCAGTATTTT	CASSPAREGRADTQYF
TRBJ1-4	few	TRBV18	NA	TGTGCCAGCTCCTACGGGCCGGGACTCGTAAATGAAAAACTGTTTTTT	CASSYGPGLVNEKLFF
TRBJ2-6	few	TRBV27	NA	TGTGCCAGCAGTCCCCACCGGGGTGGGGCCAACGTCCTGACTTTC	CASSPHRGGANVLTF
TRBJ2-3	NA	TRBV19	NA	TGTGCCAGTAGGTCCAGGACGTTAAATACAGATACGCAGTATTTT	CASRSRTLNTDTQYF
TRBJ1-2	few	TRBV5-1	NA	TGCGCCAGCAGCTTGGTGGGAGCTAACTATGGCTACACCTTC	CASSLVGANYGYTF
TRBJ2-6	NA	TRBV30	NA	TGTGCCTGGAGCGCCACTAGCGCCAACGTCCTGACTTTC	CAWSATSANVLTF
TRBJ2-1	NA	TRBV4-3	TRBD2	TGCGCCAGCAGCCAAGATGCCCCTCCTAGCGGGCTATACAATGAGCAGTTCTTC	CASSQDAPPSGLYNEQFF
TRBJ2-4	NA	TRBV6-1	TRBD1	TGTGCCAGCAGTAAACAGGGGGCGCCTGACATTCAGTACTTC	CASSKQGAPDIQYF
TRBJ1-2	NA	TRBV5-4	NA	TGTGCCAGCAGCTTTTCCTATGGCTACACCTTC	CASSFSYGYTF
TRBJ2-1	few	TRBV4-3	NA	TGCGCCAGCAGCCAAGACACCTACAATGAGCAGTTCTTC	CASSQDTYNEQFF
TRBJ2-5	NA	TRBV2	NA	TGTGCCAGCCGAAAAATTCAAGAGACCCAGTACTTC	CASRKIQETQYF
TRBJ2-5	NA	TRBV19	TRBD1	TGTGCCAGTAGTATCGGGACAGGGGGAGAGACCCAGTACTTC	CASSIGTGGETQYF
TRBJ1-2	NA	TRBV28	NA	TGTGCCAGCGAAGGGTACCAGCCTTATGGCTACACCTTC	CASEGYQPYGYTF
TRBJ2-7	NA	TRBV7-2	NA	TGTGCCAGCAGCTCAGTAGGTTCCGGGACCTCCTACGAGCAGTACTTC	CASSSVGSGTSYEQYF
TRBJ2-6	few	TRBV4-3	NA	TGCGCCAGCAGCCAAGATGTATGGGGCCCCAGGTCTGGGGCCAACGTCCTGACTTTC	CASSQDVWGPRSGANVLTF
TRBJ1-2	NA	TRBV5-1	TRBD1	TGCGCCAGCAGCTTGGGCAGCGGGGACAGGACCTACACCTTC	CASSLGSGDRTYTF
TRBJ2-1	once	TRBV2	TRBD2	TGTGCCAGCAATGGACTAGCGGCCTCCTACAATGAGCAGTTCTTC	CASNGLAASYNEQFF
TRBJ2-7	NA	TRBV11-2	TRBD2	TGTGCCAGCAGCTTAATTGGGACTAGCGGGAGGATCCCCTACGAGCAGTACTTC	CASSLIGTSGRIPYEQYF
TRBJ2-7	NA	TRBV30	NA	TGTGCCTGGAGAGGTCGAATCACCTACGAGCAGTACTTC	CAWRGRITYEQYF
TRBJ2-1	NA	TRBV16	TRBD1	TGTGCCAGCAGCCACCCCCCGGACAGGCGGGAGTTCTTC	CASSHPPDRREFF
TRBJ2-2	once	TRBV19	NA	TGTGCCAGTAGTATAGTTCCGGTACTGAACACCGGGGAGCTGTTTTTT	CASSIVPVLNTGELFF
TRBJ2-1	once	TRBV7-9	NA	TGTGCCAGCAGCCCACTCGGGGTATACTACAATGAGCAGTTCTTC	CASSPLGVYYNEQFF
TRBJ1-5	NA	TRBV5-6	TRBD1	TGTGCCAGCAGCTGGGGGCCGGGAGGGACAGGCAATCAGCCCCAGCATTTT	CASSWGPGGTGNQPQHF
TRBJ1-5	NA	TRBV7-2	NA	TGTGCCAGCAGCTTAAATTCTTTAGGCAATCAGCCCCAGCATTTT	CASSLNSLGNQPQHF
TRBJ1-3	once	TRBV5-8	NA	TGTGCCACCGGGCGTCGGGAGGCTGGAAACACCATATATTTT	CATGRREAGNTIYF
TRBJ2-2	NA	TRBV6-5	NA	TGTGCCAGCAGTCGTCCGGCCGGGACCGGGGAGCTGTTTTTT	CASSRPAGTGELFF
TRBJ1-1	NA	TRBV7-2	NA	TGTGCCAGCAGCTTAGACCGCCCGGGGGGTGGAACTGAAGCTTTCTTT	CASSLDRPGGGTEAFF
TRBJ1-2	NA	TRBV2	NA	TGTGCCAGCAGTGTGGACATCCGCTACACCTTC	CASSVDIRYTF
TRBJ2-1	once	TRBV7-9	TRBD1	TGTGCCAGCAGCTCTCGAGGGGGCAGGGACGGTGAGCAGTTCTTC	CASSSRGGRDGEQFF
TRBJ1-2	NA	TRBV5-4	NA	TGTGCCAGCAGCTTGGGCGGGGGCCCTAGGTATGGCTACACCTTC	CASSLGGGPRYGYTF
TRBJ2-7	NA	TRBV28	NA	TGTGCCAGCAGTTTAACTGGACAGGGCCGGGGGGACGAGCAGTACTTC	CASSLTGQGRGDEQYF
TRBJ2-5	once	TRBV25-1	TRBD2	TGTGCCAGCAGTGAAAAATGGGCTAGCGGGAAGGAGACCCAGTACTTC	CASSEKWASGKETQYF
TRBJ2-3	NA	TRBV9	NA	TGTGCCAGCAGCGCCCAAACAAGAGGAGGGCAGTATTTT	CASSAQTRGGQYF
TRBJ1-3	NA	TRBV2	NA	TGTGCCAGCAGCTCGACGGAGTCCCGCTCTGGAAACACCATATATTTT	CASSSTESRSGNTIYF
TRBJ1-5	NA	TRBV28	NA	TGTGCCAGCGGAAAGGGGCCAGGTAGAAATCAGCCCCAGCATTTT	CASGKGPGRNQPQHF
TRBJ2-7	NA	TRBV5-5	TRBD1	TGTGCCAGCAGCTTGTCGGACAGGGTTTACGAGCAGTACTTC	CASSLSDRVYEQYF
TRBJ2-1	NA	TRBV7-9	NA	TGTGCCAGCAGCTTAAAGAATGAGCAGTTCTTC	CASSLKNEQFF
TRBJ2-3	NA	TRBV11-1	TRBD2	TGTGCCAGCAGCTTAATCGGGGGGAGCACAGATACGCAGTATTTT	CASSLIGGSTDTQYF
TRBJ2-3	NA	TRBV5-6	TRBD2	TGTGCCAGCAGCTTACGGACTAGCGGGTCCGGCACAGATACGCAGTATTTT	CASSLRTSGSGTDTQYF
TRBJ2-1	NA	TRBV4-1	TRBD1	TGCGCCAGCAGCCAAGATCAGGGGGCGGGCGAGCAGTTCTTC	CASSQDQGAGEQFF
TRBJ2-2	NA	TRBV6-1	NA	TGTGCCAGACGTAGCCAGGGGACCGGGGAGCTGTTTTTT	CARRSQGTGELFF
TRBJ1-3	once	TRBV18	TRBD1	TGTGCCAGCTCCCCGGGACAGGGCGCCTGGGGAAACACCATATATTTT	CASSPGQGAWGNTIYF
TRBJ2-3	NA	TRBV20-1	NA	TGCAGTGAGGGGGGTGATACGCAGTATTTT	CSEGGDTQYF
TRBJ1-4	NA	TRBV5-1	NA	TGCGCCAGCAGCTATCGAGATGGGACGGAGAAACTGTTTTTT	CASSYRDGTEKLFF